This entry concerns a single TCR beta chain. Original analysis: Quantification of nucleated cells was approximated via reference gene primer amplification. The protocol was immunoSEQ multiplex PCR, while the TCRdb copy is restricted to in-frame clones and leaves out a portion. V and J calls and clone size follow that table, whereas D and trimming were derived from the DNA. This sample has around 110,000 clones; about 91% occur once, and the top ten carry about 6.8%. The data were taken from a study of blood T cell repertoires in COVID-19. The clonotype was recovered from a man aged 45-60 years with active or convalescent COVID-19. Material: peripheral blood.

CDR3 region: CASSLNRDSPLHF. CDR3 sequence (DNA): TGTGCCAGCAGCTTAAACAGGGATTCACCCCTCCACTTT. The J gene is TRBJ1-6, the V gene TRBV7-9; D may be TRBD1 (6 bases). The germline gives CDR1 SEHNR, CDR2 FQNEAQ (reference sequence). V shed 2 bases and J shed 8 bases, with 7 bases lying between them. The CDR3 covers 13 residues.